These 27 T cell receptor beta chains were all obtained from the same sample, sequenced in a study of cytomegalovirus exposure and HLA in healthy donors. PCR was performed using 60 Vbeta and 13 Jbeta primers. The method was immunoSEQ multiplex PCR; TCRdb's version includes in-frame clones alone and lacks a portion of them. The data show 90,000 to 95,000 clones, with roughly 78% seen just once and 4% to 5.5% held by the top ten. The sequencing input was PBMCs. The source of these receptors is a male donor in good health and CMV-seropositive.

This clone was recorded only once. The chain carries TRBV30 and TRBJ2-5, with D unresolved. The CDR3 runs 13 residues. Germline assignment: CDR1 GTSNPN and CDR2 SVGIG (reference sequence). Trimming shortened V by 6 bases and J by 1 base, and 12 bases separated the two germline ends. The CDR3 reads CACPGRVQETQYF. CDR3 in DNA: TGTGCCTGTCCTGGCCGGGTCCAAGAGACCCAGTACTTC.

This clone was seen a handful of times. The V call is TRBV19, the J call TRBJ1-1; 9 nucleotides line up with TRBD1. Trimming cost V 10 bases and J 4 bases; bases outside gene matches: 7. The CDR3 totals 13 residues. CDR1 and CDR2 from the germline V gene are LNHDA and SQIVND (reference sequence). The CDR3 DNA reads TGTGCCATCAAGGACAGGGGTGGCACTGAAGCTTTCTTT. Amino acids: CAIKDRGGTEAFF.

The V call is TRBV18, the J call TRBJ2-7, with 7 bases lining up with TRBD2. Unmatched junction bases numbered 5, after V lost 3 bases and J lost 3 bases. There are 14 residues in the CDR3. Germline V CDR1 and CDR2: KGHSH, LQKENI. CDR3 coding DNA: TGTGCCAGCTCACCGGGAGGGCAGATCTACGAGCAGTACTTC. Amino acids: CASSPGGQIYEQYF.

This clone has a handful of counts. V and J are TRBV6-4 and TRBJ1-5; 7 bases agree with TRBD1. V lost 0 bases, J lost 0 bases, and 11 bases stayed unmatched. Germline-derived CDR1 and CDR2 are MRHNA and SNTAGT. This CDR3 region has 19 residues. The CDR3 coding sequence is TGTGCCAGCAGTGACTCGATCAGCCGGGACAGCTATAGCAATCAGCCCCAGCATTTT. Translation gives CASSDSISRDSYSNQPQHF.

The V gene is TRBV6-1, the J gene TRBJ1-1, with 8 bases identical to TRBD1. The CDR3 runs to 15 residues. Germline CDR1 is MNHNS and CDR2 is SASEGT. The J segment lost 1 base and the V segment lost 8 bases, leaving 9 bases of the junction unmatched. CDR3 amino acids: CASALRGPGNTEAFF. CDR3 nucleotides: TGTGCCAGCGCCCTCAGGGGGCCGGGGAACACTGAAGCTTTCTTT.

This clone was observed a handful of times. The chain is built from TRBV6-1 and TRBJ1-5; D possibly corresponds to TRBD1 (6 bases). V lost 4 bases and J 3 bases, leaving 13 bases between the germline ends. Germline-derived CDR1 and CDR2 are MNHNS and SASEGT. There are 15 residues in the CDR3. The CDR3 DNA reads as TGTGCCAGCAGTGCGGAACAGGGTTACAATCAGCCCCAGCATTTT. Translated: CASSAEQGYNQPQHF.

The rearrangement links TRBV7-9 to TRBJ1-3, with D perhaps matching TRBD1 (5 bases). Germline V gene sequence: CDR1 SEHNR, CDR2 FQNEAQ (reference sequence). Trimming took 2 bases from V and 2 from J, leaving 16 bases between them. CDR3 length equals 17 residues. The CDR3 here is CASSLSGKGGTGNTIYF. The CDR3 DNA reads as TGTGCCAGCAGCTTATCAGGGAAAGGAGGGACTGGAAACACCATATATTTT.

The chain's CDR3 is CASSRNRAAQGTDTQYF. CDR3 nucleotide sequence: TGTGCCAGCAGCCGAAACAGGGCCGCACAGGGGACAGATACGCAGTATTTT. This chain joins TRBV4-2 and TRBJ2-3; 7 positions agree with TRBD1. V shed 4 bases and J 3 bases; nucleotides not matched to a gene: 13. The CDR3 spans 17 residues. Germline CDR1 and CDR2: LGHNA and YNFKEQ.

CDR3 in amino acids: CASSWTWAPNYEQFF. The CDR3 DNA reads TGTGCCAGCAGCTGGACTTGGGCCCCCAATTATGAGCAGTTCTTC. The chain uses TRBV7-2 and TRBJ2-1, with D maybe TRBD2 (5 bases). The germline CDR1 and CDR2 sequences are SGHTA and FQGNSA. CDR3 length: 15 residues. The ends were cut back, 4 bases at V and 8 bases at J, with 18 bases in the middle. Complete variable domain (other parts from reference TRBV7-2 and TRBJ2-1): GAGVSQSPSNKVTEKGKDVELRCDPISGHTALYWYRQSLGQGLEFLIYFQGNSAPDKSGLPSDRFSAERTGGSVSTLTIQRTQQEDSAVYLCASSWTWAPNYEQFFGPGTRLTVL.

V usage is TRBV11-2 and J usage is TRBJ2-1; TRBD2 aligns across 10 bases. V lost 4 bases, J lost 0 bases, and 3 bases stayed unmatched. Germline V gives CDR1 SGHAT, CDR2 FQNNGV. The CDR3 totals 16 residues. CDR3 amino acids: CASSSSGRGSYNEQFF. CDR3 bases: TGTGCCAGCAGCTCAAGCGGGAGGGGCTCCTACAATGAGCAGTTCTTC.

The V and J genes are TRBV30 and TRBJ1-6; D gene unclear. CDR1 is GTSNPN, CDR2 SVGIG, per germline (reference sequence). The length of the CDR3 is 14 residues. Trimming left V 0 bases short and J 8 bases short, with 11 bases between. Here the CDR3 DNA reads TGTGCCTGGAGTGTCGGAGTGACTTATTCACCCCTCCACTTT. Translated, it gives CAWSVGVTYSPLHF.

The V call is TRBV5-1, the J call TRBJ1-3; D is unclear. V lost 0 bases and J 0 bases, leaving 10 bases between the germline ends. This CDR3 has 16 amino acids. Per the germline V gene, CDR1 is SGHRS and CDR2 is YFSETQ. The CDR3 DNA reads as TGCGCCAGCAGCTTGGCCGCGGGGAGCTCTGGAAACACCATATATTTT. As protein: CASSLAAGSSGNTIYF.

CDR3 sequence reads: CASSEPGLAALNEQFF. The CDR3 DNA reads TGCGCCAGCAGTGAGCCTGGACTAGCGGCACTCAATGAGCAGTTCTTC. The chain uses TRBV10-2 and TRBJ2-1, with TRBD2 matching 10 bases. CDR3 length: 16 amino acids. V was pared by 2 bases and J by 6 bases, with 7 bases of the junction left unmatched. Per the germline V gene, CDR1 is WSHSY and CDR2 is SAAADI.

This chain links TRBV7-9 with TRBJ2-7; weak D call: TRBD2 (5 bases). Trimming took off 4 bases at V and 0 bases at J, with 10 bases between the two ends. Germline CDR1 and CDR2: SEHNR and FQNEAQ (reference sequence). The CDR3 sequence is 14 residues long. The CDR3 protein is CASSSPGVSYEQYF. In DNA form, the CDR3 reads TGTGCCAGCAGCTCCCCCGGGGTCTCCTACGAGCAGTACTTC.

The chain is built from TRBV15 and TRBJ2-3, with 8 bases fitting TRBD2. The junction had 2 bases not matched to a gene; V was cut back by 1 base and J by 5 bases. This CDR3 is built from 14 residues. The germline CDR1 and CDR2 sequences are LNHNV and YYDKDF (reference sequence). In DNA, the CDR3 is TGTGCCACCAGCAGAGTTCTAGCGGGAGATACGCAGTATTTT. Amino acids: CATSRVLAGDTQYF.

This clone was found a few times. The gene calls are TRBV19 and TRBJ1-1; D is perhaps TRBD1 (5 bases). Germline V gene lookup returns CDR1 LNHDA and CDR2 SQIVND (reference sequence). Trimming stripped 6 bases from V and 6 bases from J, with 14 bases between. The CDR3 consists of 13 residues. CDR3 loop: CASRPEGRPEAFF. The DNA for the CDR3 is TGTGCCAGTAGACCGGAGGGGCGCCCTGAAGCTTTCTTT. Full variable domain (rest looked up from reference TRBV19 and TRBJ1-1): DGGITQSPKYLFRKEGQNVTLSCEQNLNHDAMYWYRQDPGQGLRLIYYSQIVNDFQKGDIAEGYSVSREKKESFPLTVTSAQKNPTAFYLCASRPEGRPEAFFGQGTRLTVV.

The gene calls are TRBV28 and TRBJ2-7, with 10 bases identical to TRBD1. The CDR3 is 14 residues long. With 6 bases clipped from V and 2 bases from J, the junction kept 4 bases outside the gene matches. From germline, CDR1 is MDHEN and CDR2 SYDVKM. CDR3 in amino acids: CASRGQGNPYEQYF. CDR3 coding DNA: TGTGCCAGCAGGGGACAGGGGAACCCCTACGAGCAGTACTTC.

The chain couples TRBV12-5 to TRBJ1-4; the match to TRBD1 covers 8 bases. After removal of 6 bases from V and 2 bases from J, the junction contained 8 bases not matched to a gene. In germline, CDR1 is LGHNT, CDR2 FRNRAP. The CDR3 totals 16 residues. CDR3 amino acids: CASGFTTGATNEKLFF. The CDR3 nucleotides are TGTGCTAGTGGATTTACGACAGGGGCCACTAATGAAAAACTGTTTTTT.

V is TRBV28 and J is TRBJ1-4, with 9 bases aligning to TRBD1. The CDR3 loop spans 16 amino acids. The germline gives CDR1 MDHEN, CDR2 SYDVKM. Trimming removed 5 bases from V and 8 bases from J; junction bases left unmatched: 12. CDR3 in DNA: TGTGCCAGCAGTATAACAGGGACAGGGAGCGGGGAAAAACTGTTTTTT. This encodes CASSITGTGSGEKLFF.

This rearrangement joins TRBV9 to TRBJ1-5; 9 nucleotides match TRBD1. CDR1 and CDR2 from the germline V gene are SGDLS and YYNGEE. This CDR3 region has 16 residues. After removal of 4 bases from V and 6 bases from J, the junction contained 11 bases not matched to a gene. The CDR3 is CASSFHRGRRGQPQHF. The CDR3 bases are TGTGCCAGCAGCTTTCACAGGGGGCGCAGGGGTCAGCCCCAGCATTTT.

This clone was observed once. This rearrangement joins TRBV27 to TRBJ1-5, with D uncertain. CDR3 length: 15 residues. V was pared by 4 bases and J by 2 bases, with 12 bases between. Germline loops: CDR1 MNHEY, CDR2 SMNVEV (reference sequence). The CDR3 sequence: CASSSFNSGNQPQHF. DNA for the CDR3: TGTGCCAGCAGTTCCTTCAACAGTGGCAATCAGCCCCAGCATTTT.

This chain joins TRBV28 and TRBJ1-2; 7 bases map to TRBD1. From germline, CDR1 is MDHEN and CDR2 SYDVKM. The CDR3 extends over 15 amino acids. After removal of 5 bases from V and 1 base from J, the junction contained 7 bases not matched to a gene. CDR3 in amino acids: CASSPGDSINYGYTF. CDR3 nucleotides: TGTGCCAGCAGTCCCGGGGACAGCATTAACTATGGCTACACCTTC.

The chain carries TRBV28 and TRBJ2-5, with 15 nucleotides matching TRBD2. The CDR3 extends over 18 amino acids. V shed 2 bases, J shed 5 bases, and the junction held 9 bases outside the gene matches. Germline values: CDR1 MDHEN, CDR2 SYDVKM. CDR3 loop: CASSLTFLGTSGGETQYF. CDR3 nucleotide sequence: TGTGCCAGCAGTTTAACGTTCCTTGGGACTAGCGGGGGGGAGACCCAGTACTTC.

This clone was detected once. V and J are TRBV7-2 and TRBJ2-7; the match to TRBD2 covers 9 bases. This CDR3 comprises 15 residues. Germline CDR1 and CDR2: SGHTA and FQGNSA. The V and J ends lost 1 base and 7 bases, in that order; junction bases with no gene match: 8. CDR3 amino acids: CASSLEAGGPGEQYF. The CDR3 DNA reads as TGTGCCAGCAGCTTAGAGGCGGGAGGGCCAGGAGAGCAGTACTTC.

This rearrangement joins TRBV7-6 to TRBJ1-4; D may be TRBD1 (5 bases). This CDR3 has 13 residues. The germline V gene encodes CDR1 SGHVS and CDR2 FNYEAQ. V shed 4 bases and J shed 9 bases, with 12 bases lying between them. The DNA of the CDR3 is TGTGCCAGCAGCTCCAGCGGGGCGAAAAAACTGTTTTTT. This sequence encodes CASSSSGAKKLFF.

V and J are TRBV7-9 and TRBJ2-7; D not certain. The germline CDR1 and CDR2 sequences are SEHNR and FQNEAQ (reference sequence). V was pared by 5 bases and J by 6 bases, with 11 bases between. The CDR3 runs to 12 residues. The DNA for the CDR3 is TGTGCCAGCAGCGAGCTCACGGGCGAGCAGTACTTC. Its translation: CASSELTGEQYF.

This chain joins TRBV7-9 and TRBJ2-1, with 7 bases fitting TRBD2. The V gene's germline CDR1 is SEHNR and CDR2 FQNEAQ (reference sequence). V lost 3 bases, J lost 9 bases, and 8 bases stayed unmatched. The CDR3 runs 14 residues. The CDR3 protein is CASSLGGTIFEQFF. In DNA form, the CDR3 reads TGTGCCAGCAGCTTGGGGGGGACGATTTTTGAGCAGTTCTTC.